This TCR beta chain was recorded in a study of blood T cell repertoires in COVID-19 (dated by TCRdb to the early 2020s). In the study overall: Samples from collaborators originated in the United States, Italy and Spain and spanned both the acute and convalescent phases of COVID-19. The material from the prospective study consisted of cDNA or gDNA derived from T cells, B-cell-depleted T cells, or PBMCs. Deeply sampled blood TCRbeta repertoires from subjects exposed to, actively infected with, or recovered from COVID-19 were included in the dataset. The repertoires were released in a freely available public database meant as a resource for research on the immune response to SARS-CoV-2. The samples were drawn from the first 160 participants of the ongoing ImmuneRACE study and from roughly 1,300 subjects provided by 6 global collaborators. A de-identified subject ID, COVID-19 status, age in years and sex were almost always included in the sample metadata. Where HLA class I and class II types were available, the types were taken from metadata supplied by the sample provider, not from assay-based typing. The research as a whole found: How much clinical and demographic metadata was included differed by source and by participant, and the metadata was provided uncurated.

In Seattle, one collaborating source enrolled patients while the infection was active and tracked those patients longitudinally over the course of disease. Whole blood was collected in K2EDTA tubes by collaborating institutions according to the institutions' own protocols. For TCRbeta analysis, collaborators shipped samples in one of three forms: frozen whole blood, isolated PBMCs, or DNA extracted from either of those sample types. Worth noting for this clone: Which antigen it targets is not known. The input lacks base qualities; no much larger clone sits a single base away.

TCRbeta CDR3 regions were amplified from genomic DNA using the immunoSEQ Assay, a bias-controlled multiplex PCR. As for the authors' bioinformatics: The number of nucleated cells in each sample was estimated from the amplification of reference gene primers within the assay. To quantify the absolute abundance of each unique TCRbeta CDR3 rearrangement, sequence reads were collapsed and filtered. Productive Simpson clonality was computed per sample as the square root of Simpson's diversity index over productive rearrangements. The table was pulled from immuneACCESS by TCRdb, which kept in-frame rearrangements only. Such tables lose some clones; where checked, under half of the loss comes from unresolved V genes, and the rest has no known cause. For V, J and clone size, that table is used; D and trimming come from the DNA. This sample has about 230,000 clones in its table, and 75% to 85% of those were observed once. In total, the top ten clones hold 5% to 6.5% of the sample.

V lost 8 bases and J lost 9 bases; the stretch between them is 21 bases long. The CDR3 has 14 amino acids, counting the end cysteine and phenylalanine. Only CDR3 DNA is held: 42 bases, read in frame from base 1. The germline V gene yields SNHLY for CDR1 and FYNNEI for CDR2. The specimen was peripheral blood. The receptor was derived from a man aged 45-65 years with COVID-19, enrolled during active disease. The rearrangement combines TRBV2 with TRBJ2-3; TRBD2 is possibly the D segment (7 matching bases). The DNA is TGTGCCAGCGGCCCTTTAGAAAAGGGGGGGACGCAGTATTTT. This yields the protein CASGPLEKGGTQYF.